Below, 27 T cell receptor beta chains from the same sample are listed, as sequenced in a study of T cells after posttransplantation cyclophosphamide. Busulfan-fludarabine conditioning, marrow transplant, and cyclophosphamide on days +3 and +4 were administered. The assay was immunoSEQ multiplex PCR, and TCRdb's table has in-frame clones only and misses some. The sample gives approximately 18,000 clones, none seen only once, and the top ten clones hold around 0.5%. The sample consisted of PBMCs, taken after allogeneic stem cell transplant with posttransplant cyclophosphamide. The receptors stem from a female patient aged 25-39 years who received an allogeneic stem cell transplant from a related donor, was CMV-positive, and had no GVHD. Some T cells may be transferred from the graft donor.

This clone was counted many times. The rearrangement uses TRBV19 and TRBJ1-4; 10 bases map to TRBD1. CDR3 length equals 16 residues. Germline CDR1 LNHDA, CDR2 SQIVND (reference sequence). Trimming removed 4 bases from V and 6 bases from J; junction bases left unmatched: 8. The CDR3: CASSTGQGTLDEKLFF. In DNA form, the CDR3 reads TGTGCCAGTAGTACGGGACAGGGGACGCTGGATGAAAAACTGTTTTTT. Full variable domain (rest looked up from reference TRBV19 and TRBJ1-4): DGGITQSPKYLFRKEGQNVTLSCEQNLNHDAMYWYRQDPGQGLRLIYYSQIVNDFQKGDIAEGYSVSREKKESFPLTVTSAQKNPTAFYLCASSTGQGTLDEKLFFGSGTQLSVL.

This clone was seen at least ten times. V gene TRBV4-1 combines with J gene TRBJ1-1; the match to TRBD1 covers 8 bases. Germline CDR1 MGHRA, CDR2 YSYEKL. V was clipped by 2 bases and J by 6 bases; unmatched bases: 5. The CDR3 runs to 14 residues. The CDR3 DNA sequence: TGCGCCAGCAGCCAAAGACAGGGGACCCCTGAAGCTTTCTTT. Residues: CASSQRQGTPEAFF.

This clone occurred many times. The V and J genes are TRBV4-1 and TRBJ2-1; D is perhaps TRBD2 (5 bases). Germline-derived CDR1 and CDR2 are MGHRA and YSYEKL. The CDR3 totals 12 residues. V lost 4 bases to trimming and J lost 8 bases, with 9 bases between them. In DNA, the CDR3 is TGCGCCAGCAGCCCCGGAGGCGATGAGCAGTTCTTC. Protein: CASSPGGDEQFF.

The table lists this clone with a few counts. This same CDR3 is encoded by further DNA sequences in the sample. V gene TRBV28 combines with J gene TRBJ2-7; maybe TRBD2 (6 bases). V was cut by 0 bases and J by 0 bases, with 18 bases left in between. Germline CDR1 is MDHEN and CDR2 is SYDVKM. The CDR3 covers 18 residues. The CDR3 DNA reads TGTGCCAGCAGTTTATGGGGACTGTTGAGAGTCTCCTCCTACGAGCAGTACTTC. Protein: CASSLWGLLRVSSYEQYF.

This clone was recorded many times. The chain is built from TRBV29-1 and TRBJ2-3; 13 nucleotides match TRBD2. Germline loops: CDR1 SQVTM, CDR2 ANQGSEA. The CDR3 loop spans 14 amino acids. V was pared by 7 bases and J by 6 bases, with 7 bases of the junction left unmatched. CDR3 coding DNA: TGCAGCGGGATGGGACTAGCGGGACCCGATACGCAGTATTTT. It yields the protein CSGMGLAGPDTQYF.

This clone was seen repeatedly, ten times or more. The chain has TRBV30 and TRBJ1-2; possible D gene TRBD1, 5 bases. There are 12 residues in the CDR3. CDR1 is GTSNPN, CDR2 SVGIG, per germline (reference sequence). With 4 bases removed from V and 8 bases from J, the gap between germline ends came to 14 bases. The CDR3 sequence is CAWKGSEYGYTF. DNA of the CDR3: TGTGCCTGGAAGGGGTCAGAGTACGGCTACACCTTC. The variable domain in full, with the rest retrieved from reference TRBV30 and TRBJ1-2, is SQTIHQWPATLVQPVGSPLSLECTVEGTSNPNLYWYRQAAGRGLQLLFYSVGIGQISSEVPQNLSASRPQDRQFILSSKKLLLSDSGFYLCAWKGSEYGYTFGSGTRLTVV.

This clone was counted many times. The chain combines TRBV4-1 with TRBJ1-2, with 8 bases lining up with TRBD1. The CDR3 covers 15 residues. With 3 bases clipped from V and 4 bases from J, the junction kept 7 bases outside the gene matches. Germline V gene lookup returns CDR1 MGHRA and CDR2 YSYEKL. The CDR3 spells CASSHPTGEAYGYTF. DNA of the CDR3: TGCGCCAGCAGCCACCCGACAGGGGAGGCCTATGGCTACACCTTC.

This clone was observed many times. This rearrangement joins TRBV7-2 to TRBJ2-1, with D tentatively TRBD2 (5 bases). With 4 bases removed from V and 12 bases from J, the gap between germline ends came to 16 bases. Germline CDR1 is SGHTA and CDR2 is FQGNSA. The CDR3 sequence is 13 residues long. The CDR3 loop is CASSSVDSPLQFF. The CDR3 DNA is TGTGCCAGCAGCTCGGTGGACTCCCCCTTGCAGTTCTTC.

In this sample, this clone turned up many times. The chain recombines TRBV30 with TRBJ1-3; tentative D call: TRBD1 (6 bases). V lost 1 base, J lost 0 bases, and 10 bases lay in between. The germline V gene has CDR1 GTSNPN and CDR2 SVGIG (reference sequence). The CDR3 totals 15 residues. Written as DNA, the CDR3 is TGTGCCTGGAGTGGGGGGCAGAGCTCTGGAAACACCATATATTTT. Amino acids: CAWSGGQSSGNTIYF. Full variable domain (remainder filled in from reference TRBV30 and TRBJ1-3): SQTIHQWPATLVQPVGSPLSLECTVEGTSNPNLYWYRQAAGRGLQLLFYSVGIGQISSEVPQNLSASRPQDRQFILSSKKLLLSDSGFYLCAWSGGQSSGNTIYFGEGSWLTVV.

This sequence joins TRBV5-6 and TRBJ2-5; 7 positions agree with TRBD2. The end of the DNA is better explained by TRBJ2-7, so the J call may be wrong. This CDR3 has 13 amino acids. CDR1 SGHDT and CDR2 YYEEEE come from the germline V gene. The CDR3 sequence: CASSPWTRHEQYF. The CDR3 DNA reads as TGTGCCAGCAGCCCGTGGACTAGACACGAGCAGTACTTC.

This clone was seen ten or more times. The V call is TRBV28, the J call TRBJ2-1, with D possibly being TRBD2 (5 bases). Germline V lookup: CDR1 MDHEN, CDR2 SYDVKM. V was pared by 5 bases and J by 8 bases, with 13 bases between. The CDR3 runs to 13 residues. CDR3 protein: CASSPIKRHEQFF. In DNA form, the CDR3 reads TGTGCCAGCAGTCCTATAAAGCGGCATGAGCAGTTCTTC.

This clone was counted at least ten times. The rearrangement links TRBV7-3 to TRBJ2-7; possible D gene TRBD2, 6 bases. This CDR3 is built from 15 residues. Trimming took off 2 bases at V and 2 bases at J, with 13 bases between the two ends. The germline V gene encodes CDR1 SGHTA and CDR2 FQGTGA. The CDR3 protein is CASSLGSGGTYEQYF. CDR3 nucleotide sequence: TGTGCCAGCAGCTTAGGATCGGGCGGGACCTACGAGCAGTACTTC.

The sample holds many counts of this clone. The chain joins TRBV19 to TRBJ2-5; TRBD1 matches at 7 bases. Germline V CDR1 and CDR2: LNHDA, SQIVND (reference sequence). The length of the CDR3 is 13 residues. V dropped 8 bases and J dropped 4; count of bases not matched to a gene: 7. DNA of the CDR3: TGTGCCAGTGCTGACAGGGTGATAGAGACCCAGTACTTC. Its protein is CASADRVIETQYF.

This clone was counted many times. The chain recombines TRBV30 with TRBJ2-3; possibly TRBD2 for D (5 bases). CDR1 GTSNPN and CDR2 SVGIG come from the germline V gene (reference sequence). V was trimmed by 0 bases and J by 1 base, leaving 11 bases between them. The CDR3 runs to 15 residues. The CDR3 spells CAWSVDYSRTDTQYF. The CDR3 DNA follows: TGTGCCTGGAGTGTAGACTATTCCCGCACAGATACGCAGTATTTT.

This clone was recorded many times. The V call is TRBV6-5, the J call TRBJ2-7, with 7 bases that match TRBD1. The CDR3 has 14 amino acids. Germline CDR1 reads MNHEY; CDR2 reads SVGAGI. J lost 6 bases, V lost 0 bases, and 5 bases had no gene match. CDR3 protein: CASSYSRQGTEQYF. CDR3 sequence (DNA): TGTGCCAGCAGTTACTCAAGACAGGGAACCGAGCAGTACTTC.

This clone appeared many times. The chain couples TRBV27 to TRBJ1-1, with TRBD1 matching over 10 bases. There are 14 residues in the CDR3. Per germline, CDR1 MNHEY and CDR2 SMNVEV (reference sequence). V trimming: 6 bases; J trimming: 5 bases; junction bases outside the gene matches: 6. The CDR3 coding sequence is TGTGCCAGCAGCTGGGACAGGGGCGGGACTGAAGCTTTCTTT. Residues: CASSWDRGGTEAFF.

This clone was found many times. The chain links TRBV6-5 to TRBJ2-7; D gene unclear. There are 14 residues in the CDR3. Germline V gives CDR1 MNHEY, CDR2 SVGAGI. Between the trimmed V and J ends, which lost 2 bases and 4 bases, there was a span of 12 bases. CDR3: CASSYTATRYEQYF. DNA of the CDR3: TGTGCCAGCAGTTACACGGCCACCAGGTACGAGCAGTACTTC.

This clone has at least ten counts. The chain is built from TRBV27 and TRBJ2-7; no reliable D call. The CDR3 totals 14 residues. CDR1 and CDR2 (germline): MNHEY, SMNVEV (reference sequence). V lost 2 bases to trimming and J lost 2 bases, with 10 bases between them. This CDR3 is CASSLSFTTYEQYF. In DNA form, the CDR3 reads TGTGCCAGCAGTTTAAGCTTTACTACCTACGAGCAGTACTTC.

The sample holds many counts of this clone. CDR3 nucleotides: TGTGCCAGCAGCCAGACCGGGACTCAAGGGGAGCTGTTTTTT. Translating it yields CASSQTGTQGELFF. V usage is TRBV7-8 and J usage is TRBJ2-2; perhaps TRBD2 as D (6 bases). Looked up from germline, CDR1 is SGHVS and CDR2 is FQNEAQ. Trimming removed 5 bases at V and 8 bases at J, with 15 bases between. CDR3 size: 14 residues.

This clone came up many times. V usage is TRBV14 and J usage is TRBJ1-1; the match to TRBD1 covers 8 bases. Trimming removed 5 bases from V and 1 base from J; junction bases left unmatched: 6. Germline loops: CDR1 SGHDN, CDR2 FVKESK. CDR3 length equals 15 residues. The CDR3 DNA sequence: TGTGCCAGCAGCTCGCGGACAGGGTGGAACACTGAAGCTTTCTTT. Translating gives CASSSRTGWNTEAFF.

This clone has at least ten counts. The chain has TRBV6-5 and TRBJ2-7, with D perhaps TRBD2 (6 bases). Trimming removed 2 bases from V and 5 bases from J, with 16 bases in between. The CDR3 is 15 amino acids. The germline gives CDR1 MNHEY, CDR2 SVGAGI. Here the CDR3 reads CASSYRRDGLDEQYF. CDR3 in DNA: TGTGCCAGCAGTTACAGGCGGGATGGATTGGACGAGCAGTACTTC.

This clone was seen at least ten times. The CDR3 DNA sequence: TGTGCCAGCAGCCTTCTGAGGGAAACAGATACGCAGTATTTT. It translates to CASSLLRETDTQYF. The V and J genes are TRBV5-6 and TRBJ2-3; D is perhaps TRBD2 (5 bases). The V end was cut by 4 bases, the J end by 3 bases, with 12 bases between. The CDR3 has 14 residues. Germline V gene lookup returns CDR1 SGHDT and CDR2 YYEEEE.

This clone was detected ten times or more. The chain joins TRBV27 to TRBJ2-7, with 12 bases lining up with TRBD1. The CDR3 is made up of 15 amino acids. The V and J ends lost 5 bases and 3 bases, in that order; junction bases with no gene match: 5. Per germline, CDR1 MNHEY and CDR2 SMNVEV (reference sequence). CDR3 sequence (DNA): TGTGCCAGCAGTCAGGGACAGGGGGCCCTCTACGAGCAGTACTTC. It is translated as CASSQGQGALYEQYF.

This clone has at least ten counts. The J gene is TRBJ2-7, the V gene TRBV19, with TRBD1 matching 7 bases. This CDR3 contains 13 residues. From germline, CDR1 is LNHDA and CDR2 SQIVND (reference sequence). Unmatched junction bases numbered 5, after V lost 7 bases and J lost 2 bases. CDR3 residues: CASMDRSTYEQYF. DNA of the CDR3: TGTGCCAGTATGGACAGGTCGACCTACGAGCAGTACTTC.

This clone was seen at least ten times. The CDR3 here is CASSEGAGAQETQYF. The CDR3 DNA reads as TGTGCCAGCAGTGAAGGGGCAGGGGCCCAAGAGACCCAGTACTTC. The genes are TRBV2 and TRBJ2-5; D might be TRBD1 (6 bases). The CDR3 covers 15 residues. V was cut by 1 base and J by 1 base, with 10 bases left in between. CDR1 is SNHLY and CDR2 is FYNNEI in the germline V gene.

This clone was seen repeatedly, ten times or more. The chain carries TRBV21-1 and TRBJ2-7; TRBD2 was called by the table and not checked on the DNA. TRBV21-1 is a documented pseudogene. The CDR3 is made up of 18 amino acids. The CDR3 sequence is CASSKAGGRSGRSYEQYF. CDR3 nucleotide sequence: TGTGCCAGCAGCAAAGCGGGGGGACGGAGCGGGAGATCCTACGAGCAGTACTTC.

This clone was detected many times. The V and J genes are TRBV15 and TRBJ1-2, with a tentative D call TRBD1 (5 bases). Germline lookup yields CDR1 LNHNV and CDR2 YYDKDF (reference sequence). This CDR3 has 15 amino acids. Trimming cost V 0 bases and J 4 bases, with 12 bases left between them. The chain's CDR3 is CATSRESRAGYGYTF. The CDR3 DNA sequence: TGTGCCACCAGCAGAGAGAGCAGGGCCGGCTATGGCTACACCTTC.